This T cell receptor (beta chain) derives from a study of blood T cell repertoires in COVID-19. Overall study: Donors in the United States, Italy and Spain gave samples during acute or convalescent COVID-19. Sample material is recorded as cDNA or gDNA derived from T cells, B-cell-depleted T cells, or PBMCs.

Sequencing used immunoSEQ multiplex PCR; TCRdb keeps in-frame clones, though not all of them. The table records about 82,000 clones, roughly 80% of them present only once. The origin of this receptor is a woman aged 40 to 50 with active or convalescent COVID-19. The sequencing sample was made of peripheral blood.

The CDR3 DNA reads as TGTGCCAGCAGTCCGATTCAGGGTTCACCCCTCCACTTT. Translated, it gives CASSPIQGSPLHF. The chain links TRBV6-5 to TRBJ1-6, with D maybe TRBD1 (5 bases). V was cut by 5 bases and J by 9 bases, with 11 bases left in between. Per germline, CDR1 MNHEY and CDR2 SVGAGI. This CDR3 is built from 13 residues.